The following is a T cell receptor (beta chain) sequence with its context. This entry is derived from a study of blood T cell repertoires in COVID-19. In the study overall: T cells, B-cell-depleted T cells, or PBMCs provided the cDNA or gDNA that served as material.

The authors' processing: Reference gene primer amplification in the assay estimated nucleated cell counts. Profiled with immunoSEQ multiplex PCR; TCRdb holds only in-frame clones, not every one. Clone size and V and J calls were adopted from that table, with D and trimming inferred from the DNA. The sample has 60,000 to 85,000 clones, 80% to 90% seen once; the top ten hold 18%. There are 14 residues in the CDR3. V was pared by 8 bases and J by 5 bases, with 11 bases of the junction left unmatched. Germline V gene sequence: CDR1 ENHRY, CDR2 SYGVKD. Specimen: peripheral blood. The chain has TRBV10-3 and TRBJ1-1; 7 nucleotides match TRBD1. The sequence was collected from a woman aged 60-70 years with acute or convalescent COVID-19. The chain's CDR3 is CAIVVDRERTEAFF. The CDR3, as DNA: TGTGCCATCGTTGTAGACAGGGAAAGAACTGAAGCTTTCTTT.